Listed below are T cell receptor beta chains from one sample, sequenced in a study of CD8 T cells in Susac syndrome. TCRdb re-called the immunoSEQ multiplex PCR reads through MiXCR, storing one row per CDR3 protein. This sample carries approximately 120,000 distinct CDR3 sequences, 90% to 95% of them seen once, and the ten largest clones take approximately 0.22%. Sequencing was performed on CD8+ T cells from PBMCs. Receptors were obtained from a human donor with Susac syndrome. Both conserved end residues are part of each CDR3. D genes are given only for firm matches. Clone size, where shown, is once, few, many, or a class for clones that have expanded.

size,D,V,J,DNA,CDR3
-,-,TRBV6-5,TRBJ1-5,TGTGCCAGCAGTTACCGGACAAATAGCAATCAGCCCCAGCATTTT,CASSYRTNSNQPQHF
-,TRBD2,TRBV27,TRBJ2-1,TGTGCCAGCAGTTTATCCGCGGGAGGGACCTACAATGAGCAGTTCTTC,CASSLSAGGTYNEQFF
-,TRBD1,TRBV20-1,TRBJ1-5,TGCAGTGCGGCGGGACAGGGGGATATCAGGCCCCAGCATTTT,CSAAGQGDIRPQHF
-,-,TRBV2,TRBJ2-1,TGTGCCAGCATGGGGGAGTATCAGATGAATGAGCAGTTCTTC,CASMGEYQMNEQFF
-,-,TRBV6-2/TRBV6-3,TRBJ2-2,TGTGCCAGCAGTGAATTTCTTGGACCCGGGGAGCTGTTTTTT,CASSEFLGPGELFF
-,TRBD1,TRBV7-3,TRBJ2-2,TGTGCCAGCAGCTTAAGACAGGGGGCTTTATCCGGGGAGCTGTTTTTT,CASSLRQGALSGELFF
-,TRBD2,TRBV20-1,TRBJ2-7,TGCAGTGCGCCGAGGGTCCTAGCGGGGGGGCTCTACGAGCAGTACTTC,CSAPRVLAGGLYEQYF
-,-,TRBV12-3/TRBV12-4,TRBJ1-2,TGTGCCAGCAGTTCAGACGGACTAAATGGCTACACCTTC,CASSSDGLNGYTF
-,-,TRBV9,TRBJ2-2,TGTGCCAGCAAGGGTGGCACCGGGGAGCTGTTTTTT,CASKGGTGELFF
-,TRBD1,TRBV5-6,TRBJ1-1,TGTGCCAGCAGCTTGGGTGACAGGGTGAACACTGAAGCTTTCTTT,CASSLGDRVNTEAFF
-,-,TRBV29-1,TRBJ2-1,TGCAGCGTGGGGGGTGGCTACTACAATGAGCAGTTCTTC,CSVGGGYYNEQFF
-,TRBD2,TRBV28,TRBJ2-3,TGTGCCAGCAGTCTTTGGACTAGCGGGGGGGCTAAAGATACGCAGTATTTT,CASSLWTSGGAKDTQYF
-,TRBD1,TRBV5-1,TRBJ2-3,TGCGCCAGCAGCGACCGGGACAGGGTTTTCGAACATACGCAGTATTTT,CASSDRDRVFEHTQYF
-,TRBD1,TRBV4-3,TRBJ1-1,TGCGCCAGCAGCCCAGACGGGCTGACAGGGGACACTGAAGCTTTCTTT,CASSPDGLTGDTEAFF
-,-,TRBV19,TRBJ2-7,TGTGCCAGTAGTGCCGCGGCGGATTCCTACGAGCAGTACTTC,CASSAAADSYEQYF
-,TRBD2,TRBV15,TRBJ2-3,TGTGCCACCAGCAGGTTCGGGGGGAAGAATACGCAGTATTTT,CATSRFGGKNTQYF
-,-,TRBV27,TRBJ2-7,TGTGCCAGCAGTTTGCAGTCTATCTCCTACGAGCAGTACTTC,CASSLQSISYEQYF
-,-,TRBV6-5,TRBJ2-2,TGTGCCAGCGGAGGGAGCTGGGCTGACACCGGGGAGCTGTTTTTT,CASGGSWADTGELFF
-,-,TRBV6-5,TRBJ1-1,TGTGCCAGCCAACCCATAACACACAACACTGAAGCTTTCTTT,CASQPITHNTEAFF
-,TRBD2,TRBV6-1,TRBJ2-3,TGTGCCAGCAGTGAAGAAACGTGGCGGGAGGGTCCAGATACGCAGTATTTT,CASSEETWREGPDTQYF
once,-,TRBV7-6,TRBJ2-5,TGTGCCAGCAGCTTAGCACAGCTCCAAGAGACCCAGTACTTC,CASSLAQLQETQYF
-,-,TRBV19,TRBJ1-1,TGTGCCAGTCATCCGTGGGCGGCTTTCTTT,CASHPWAAFF
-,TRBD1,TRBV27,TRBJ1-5,TGTGCCAGCAGCATCGCAGGGGGCGGACAGCCCCAGCATTTT,CASSIAGGGQPQHF
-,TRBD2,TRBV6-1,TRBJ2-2,TGTGCCAGCAGTGAGAGTAGCGGGAGCGCCGGGGAGCTGTTTTTT,CASSESSGSAGELFF
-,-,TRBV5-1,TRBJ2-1,TGCGCCAGCAGACCGGGCAAAAATGAGCAGTTCTTC,CASRPGKNEQFF
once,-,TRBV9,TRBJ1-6,TGTGCCAGCAGCGTAGTATCAGGGGCACCCCTCCACTTT,CASSVVSGAPLHF
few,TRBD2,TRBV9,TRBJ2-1,TGTGCCAGCAGCGTAGCCAGCGGGGTCTACAATGAGCAGTTCTTC,CASSVASGVYNEQFF
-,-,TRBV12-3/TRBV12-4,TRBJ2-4,TGTGCCAGCACCCCCGGGGTGGGGGCCAAAAACATTCAGTACTTC,CASTPGVGAKNIQYF
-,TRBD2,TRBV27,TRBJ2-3,TGTGCCAGCAGTTTAGTCGCGGGAGGGGATACGCAGTATTTT,CASSLVAGGDTQYF
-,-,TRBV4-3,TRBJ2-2,TGCGCCAGCAGCCAAGATGGTCCGGGACTGCTCACCGGGGAGCTGTTTTTT,CASSQDGPGLLTGELFF
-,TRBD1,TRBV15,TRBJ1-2,TGTGCCACCAGCAGGGTTGGGACAGGGGTTGGCTACACCTTC,CATSRVGTGVGYTF
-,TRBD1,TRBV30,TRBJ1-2,TGTGCCTGGCGAGGTGTCAGGGGGCGAATGACGAACTATGGCTACACCTTC,CAWRGVRGRMTNYGYTF
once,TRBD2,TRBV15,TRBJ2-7,TGTGCCACCAGCAAAACTAGCGGGGGCCCCTACGAGCAGTACTTC,CATSKTSGGPYEQYF